The rows below give T cell receptor beta chains drawn from one sample of a study of blood T cell repertoires in COVID-19. Sequencing was performed with immunoSEQ multiplex PCR; in TCRdb, only in-frame clones are kept and a portion is missing. The sample shows almost 350,000 clones, about nine tenths of them seen only once. Sequenced: peripheral blood. The receptors originated from a woman aged 60-75 years with COVID-19, enrolled during active disease. Both conserved end residues are part of each CDR3. Fields, in order: V gene, J gene, CDR3 protein.

TRBV28	TRBJ2-1	CASSQGASGIDEQFF
TRBV28	TRBJ2-7	CASSLRQEAYEQYF
TRBV15	TRBJ1-2	CATSWDILGGYTF
TRBV9	TRBJ1-2	CASSVGAGGTGYGYTF
TRBV5-5	TRBJ1-2	CASTGQAYGYTF
TRBV14	TRBJ1-5	CASSPAGSNQPQHF
TRBV14	TRBJ1-3	CASSLQQGTGNTIYF
TRBV12-3/TRBV12-4	TRBJ1-5	CASSRQGDQPQHF
TRBV11-3	TRBJ1-1	CASSLARNTEAFF
TRBV30	TRBJ2-2	CALPLTGELFF
TRBV5-5	TRBJ1-1	CASSLEGQMNTEAFF
TRBV18	TRBJ1-6	CASSPRGQVDSPLHF
TRBV7-2	TRBJ2-3	CASSRDRGEQYF
TRBV10-2	TRBJ1-1	CASSRTGNTEAFF
TRBV5-1	TRBJ1-1	CASSPGAGGRMNTEAFF
TRBV5-5	TRBJ2-3	CASGSRGITDTQYF
TRBV29-1	TRBJ1-2	CSVEGAGGYTF
TRBV14	TRBJ1-4	CASSQDLPGQVNEKLFF
TRBV20-1	TRBJ2-3	CSARRGDTQYF
TRBV13	TRBJ2-1	CASSSTGGSYNEQFF
TRBV10-1	TRBJ1-6	CASSASYNSPLHF
TRBV3-1/TRBV3-2	TRBJ1-2	CASSQVKRYGYTF
TRBV5-1	TRBJ2-5	CASSLLLAGVQETQYF
TRBV7-8	TRBJ2-5	CASSRGGGLQETQYF
TRBV2	TRBJ2-7	CASSAGGSEQYF
TRBV5-1	TRBJ1-3	CASSLGTPYSGNTIYF
TRBV4-2	TRBJ2-7	CASSQEGQGVYEQYF
TRBV27	TRBJ1-6	CASRPGQGNSPLHF
TRBV19	TRBJ2-2	CASSIETATGELFF
TRBV3-1/TRBV3-2	TRBJ2-3	CASSQATSGGSHTQYF
TRBV25-1	TRBJ1-2	CASSEVGDSYGYTF
TRBV9	TRBJ2-2	CASSLELGRSGELFF
TRBV19	TRBJ2-1	CASSIPPGAGGGYNEQFF
TRBV19	TRBJ2-6	CASSLGGSGANVLTF
TRBV3-1/TRBV3-2	TRBJ2-1	CASRNGPGNEQFF
TRBV5-4	TRBJ1-2	CASSWTGGDYGYTF
TRBV7-2	TRBJ2-1	CASSLLGAGSYNEQFF
TRBV23-1	TRBJ1-1	CASSQCTPRGEAFF
TRBV11-2	TRBJ1-1	CASSPRTGRISASTEAFF
TRBV6-2/TRBV6-3	TRBJ1-1	CASSFPGSAFF
TRBV2	TRBJ2-4	CASREVDRGGIQYF